The 22 T cell receptor beta chains below come from one sample, sequenced in a study of immune characterization of retroperitoneal liposarcoma. TCRdb fed the PCR reads into MiXCR, producing one record per CDR3 protein. This sample carries some 9,300 distinct CDR3 sequences, 37% of them seen once, and the ten largest clones take about 9.5%. The sequenced sample was tumor tissue. These receptor sequences come from a female donor with retroperitoneal liposarcoma.

The table lists this clonotype with many counts. V usage is TRBV7-6 and J usage is TRBJ2-1; 9 bases fit TRBD2. The junction had 5 bases not matched to a gene; V was cut back by 1 base and J by 1 base. The CDR3 is 17 residues long. Germline V gene data show CDR1 as SGHVS and CDR2 as FNYEAQ. As DNA, the CDR3 is TGTGCCAGCAGCTTAGGGTGGACTAGCGATTCCTACAATGAGCAGTTCTTC. The encoded protein is CASSLGWTSDSYNEQFF.

This clonotype showed up just once. The gene calls are TRBV6-8 and TRBJ1-1, with 12 nucleotides matching TRBD1. J gave up 4 bases and V 6 bases, and 9 bases lay outside the gene matches. CDR1 is MNHGY, CDR2 SAAAGT, per germline. CDR3 length: 16 amino acids. CDR3 protein: CASSRGTGGRGTEAFF. CDR3 in DNA: TGTGCCAGCAGCCGGGGGACAGGGGGCAGAGGCACTGAAGCTTTCTTT.

This clonotype was counted ten times or more. The rearrangement joins TRBV12-3 or TRBV12-4 to TRBJ2-4; TRBD1 matches at 7 bases. V was clipped by 7 bases and J by 3 bases; unmatched bases: 12. The CDR3 spans 16 residues. The CDR3 protein is CASTPRRTGLKNIQYF. The DNA of the CDR3 is TGTGCCAGCACCCCGCGCCGGACAGGCCTCAAAAACATTCAGTACTTC.

The chain uses TRBV14 and TRBJ2-5, with D possibly matching TRBD1 (5 bases). Gene TRBJ2-7 matches the end of the DNA better, so the J call may be wrong. The germline V gene encodes CDR1 SGHDN and CDR2 FVKESK. CDR3 length: 15 amino acids. CDR3 nucleotide sequence: TGTGCCAGCAGCCAGGATTCGTGGCTAGGGGACGAGCAGTACTTC. As protein: CASSQDSWLGDEQYF.

Only one count was recorded for this clonotype. The chain has TRBV6-5 and TRBJ2-1; TRBD2 is a possible D gene (5 bases). This CDR3 has 15 amino acids. The ends were cut back, 6 bases at V and 2 bases at J, with 14 bases in the middle. Germline assignment: CDR1 MNHEY and CDR2 SVGAGI. The CDR3 protein is CASRRADFPYNEQFF. The CDR3 DNA is TGTGCCAGCAGACGAGCGGATTTCCCCTACAATGAGCAGTTCTTC.

This clonotype came up many times. This chain joins TRBV6-1 and TRBJ2-1; D is perhaps TRBD2 (6 bases). Germline V gene lookup returns CDR1 MNHNS and CDR2 SASEGT. V lost 2 bases, J lost 13 bases, and 27 bases lay in between. The CDR3 runs 17 residues. The CDR3 sequence is CASSEMRDLKNQETQFF. In DNA form, the CDR3 reads TGTGCCAGCAGTGAAATGAGGGACTTAAAAAACCAAGAGACCCAGTTCTTC.

This clonotype was detected once. The rearrangement joins TRBV6-2 or TRBV6-3 to TRBJ2-5; 8 nucleotides align to TRBD2. The CDR3 runs to 15 residues. Germline values: CDR1 MNHEY, CDR2 SVGEGT. The ends lost 6 bases at V and 4 bases at J; junction bases unmatched: 10. This CDR3 is CASSPLLAGRETQYF. DNA of the CDR3: TGTGCCAGCAGCCCCCTATTAGCGGGGAGAGAGACCCAGTACTTC.

The sample holds a few counts of this clonotype. The V call is TRBV11-3, the J call TRBJ2-3; tentative D call: TRBD2 (5 bases). This CDR3 region has 14 residues. V was shortened by 3 bases and J by 3 bases, with 10 bases between the two germline ends. The germline V gene encodes CDR1 SGHNT and CDR2 YENEEA. In DNA form, the CDR3 reads TGTGCCAGCAGCTTTAGAGGGCTAACAGATACGCAGTATTTT. It translates to CASSFRGLTDTQYF.

The V and J genes are TRBV7-2 and TRBJ2-2; D is perhaps TRBD2 (5 bases). Germline CDR1 is SGHTA and CDR2 is FQGNSA. With 3 bases removed from V and 4 bases from J, the gap between germline ends came to 18 bases. The length of the CDR3 is 17 residues. For the CDR3, the DNA is TGTGCCAGCAGCTTCGGCCAGACTACCCTGAGCACCGGGGAGCTGTTTTTT. Translated: CASSFGQTTLSTGELFF.

The CDR3: CASSEWDTQYF. CDR3 bases: TGTGCCAGCAGTGAATGGGATACGCAGTATTTT. The chain recombines TRBV25-1 with TRBJ2-3; D is unclear. The germline CDR1 and CDR2 sequences are MGHDK and SYGVNS. The V end lost 1 base, the J end lost 6 bases, and 2 bases lay between the germline ends. This CDR3 contains 11 residues.

This clonotype was detected ten times or more. This chain connects TRBV6-1 to TRBJ2-5; 9 bases agree with TRBD1. The CDR3 totals 14 residues. Germline CDR1 and CDR2: MNHNS and SASEGT. V dropped 6 bases and J dropped 3; count of bases not matched to a gene: 5. The CDR3 spells CASRLQGAKETQYF. The DNA of the CDR3 is TGTGCCAGCAGACTACAGGGGGCCAAAGAGACCCAGTACTTC.

This chain uses TRBV6-1 with TRBJ1-2, with D possibly TRBD1 on 6 matching bases. Trimming removed 9 bases at V and 5 bases at J, with 13 bases between. CDR1 and CDR2 from the germline V gene are MNHNS and SASEGT. This CDR3 comprises 12 residues. The CDR3 bases are TGTGCCAGTTTCACAGGGCCTTATGGCTACACCTTC. Protein sequence: CASFTGPYGYTF.

The rearrangement uses TRBV6-5 and TRBJ2-4, with 9 bases that match TRBD1. Germline V lookup: CDR1 MNHEY, CDR2 SVGAGI. This CDR3 comprises 16 residues. J gave up 7 bases and V 3 bases, and 10 bases lay outside the gene matches. The CDR3 spells CASSYTGTGPHNIQYF. The CDR3 nucleotides read TGTGCCAGCAGTTATACGGGGACAGGGCCCCACAACATTCAGTACTTC.

This clonotype counts as medium-sized. The V call is TRBV6-1, the J call TRBJ2-1; 12 bases line up with TRBD1. Germline V CDR1 and CDR2: MNHNS, SASEGT. This CDR3 is 14 amino acids long. J gave up 10 bases and V 11 bases, and 12 bases lay outside the gene matches. CDR3 sequence reads: CASLGTGGGYEQFF. The CDR3, as DNA: TGTGCCTCGCTCGGGACAGGGGGCGGGTACGAGCAGTTCTTC.

The chain links TRBV12-5 to TRBJ2-1; D not certain. Matching the DNA end better, TRBJ2-7 makes the J call doubtful. The germline V gene encodes CDR1 LGHNT and CDR2 FRNRAP. The CDR3 sequence is 12 residues long. The CDR3 DNA reads TGTGCTAGTGGCAGAATCCCAAATGAGCAGTACTTC. This encodes CASGRIPNEQYF.

The chain carries TRBV6-1 and TRBJ2-3; the match to TRBD2 covers 15 bases. This CDR3 is built from 19 residues. The germline V gene has CDR1 MNHNS and CDR2 SASEGT. With 5 bases clipped from V and 1 base from J, the junction kept 10 bases outside the gene matches. The CDR3 nucleotides read TGTGCCAGCAGTTCCACCGGACTAGCGGGGGGGCGACGCACAGATACGCAGTATTTT. Residues: CASSSTGLAGGRRTDTQYF.

The V gene is TRBV24-1, the J gene TRBJ2-1, with 7 bases fitting TRBD2. In germline, CDR1 is KGHDR, CDR2 SFDVKD. This CDR3 contains 16 residues. J was trimmed by 2 bases and V by 3 bases; bases with no gene match: 6. This CDR3 is CATSDRAGAAYNEQFF. CDR3 bases: TGTGCCACCAGTGATCGTGCGGGAGCGGCCTACAATGAGCAGTTCTTC.

The rearrangement joins TRBV6-6 to TRBJ2-5, with TRBD2 identical over 8 bases. There are 16 residues in the CDR3. Trimming at V came to 6 bases and at J to 11 bases, leaving 20 bases not matched to a gene. Germline CDR1 MNHNY, CDR2 SVGAGI (reference sequence). The CDR3 DNA reads TGTGCCAGCAGCCGGAAAAGCGGGAGCTCCTACAATGAGCAGTACTTC. This encodes CASSRKSGSSYNEQYF.

The V gene is TRBV6-1, the J gene TRBJ1-5; D not certain. Germline V gene lookup returns CDR1 MNHNS and CDR2 SASEGT. Trimming shortened V by 6 bases and J by 0 bases, and 3 bases separated the two germline ends. The CDR3 consists of 12 residues. CDR3 sequence: CASSGSNQPQHF. The CDR3 DNA is TGTGCCAGCAGCGGTAGCAATCAGCCCCAGCATTTT.

The chain joins TRBV6-5 to TRBJ2-1, with D possibly being TRBD1 or TRBD2 (5 bases each). The CDR3 extends over 18 amino acids. Germline values: CDR1 MNHEY, CDR2 SVGAGI. V lost 0 bases, J lost 2 bases, and 17 bases lay in between. CDR3: CASSYSYGIRGAYNEQFF. The CDR3 nucleotides are TGTGCCAGCAGTTACTCTTACGGGATTCGAGGGGCCTACAATGAGCAGTTCTTC.

The table lists this clonotype with a few counts. The chain carries TRBV25-1 and TRBJ2-5, with 10 bases matching TRBD2. The CDR3 contains 15 residues. Per the germline V gene, CDR1 is MGHDK and CDR2 is SYGVNS. Trimming removed 1 base from V and 2 bases from J; junction bases left unmatched: 1. CDR3 nucleotide sequence: TGTGCCAGCAGTGAATCGACTAGCGGGCAAGAGACCCAGTACTTC. Translation gives CASSESTSGQETQYF.

The rearrangement uses TRBV10-3 and TRBJ2-1, with 9 nucleotides matching TRBD2. The ends lost 2 bases at V and 3 bases at J; junction bases unmatched: 5. There are 16 residues in the CDR3. Germline V gene data show CDR1 as ENHRY and CDR2 as SYGVKD. The chain's CDR3 is CAISEMTSGLYNEQFF. The CDR3 DNA reads as TGTGCCATCAGTGAGATGACTAGCGGCCTCTACAATGAGCAGTTCTTC.